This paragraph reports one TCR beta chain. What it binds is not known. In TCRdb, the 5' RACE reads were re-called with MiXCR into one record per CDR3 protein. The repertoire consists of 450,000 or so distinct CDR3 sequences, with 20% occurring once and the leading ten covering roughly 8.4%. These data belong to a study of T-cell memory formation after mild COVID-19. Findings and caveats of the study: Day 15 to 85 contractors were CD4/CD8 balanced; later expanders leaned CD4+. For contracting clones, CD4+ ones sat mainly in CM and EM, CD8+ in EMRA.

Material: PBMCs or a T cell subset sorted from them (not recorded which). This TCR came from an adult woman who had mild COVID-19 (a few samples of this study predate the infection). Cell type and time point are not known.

The CDR3 region is CASSLLTGGRNEQYF. CDR3 nucleotide sequence: TGTGCCAGCAGTCTACTCACGGGAGGAAGGAACGAGCAGTACTTC. The chain joins TRBV12-3 or TRBV12-4 to TRBJ2-7; 7 bases align to TRBD2. CDR3 size: 15 residues. The V gene end was trimmed by 5 bases and the J gene end by 5 bases; junction bases not matched to a gene: 12.